These T cell receptor beta chains were read from a single sample in a study of blood T cells in healthy people across ages. Each CDR3 protein is one row after TCRdb ran MiXCR on the 5' RACE reads. The sample holds about 1.6 million distinct CDR3 sequences; approximately 32% are singletons and the top ten take around 10%. Material for sequencing was blood. The origin of the receptors is a woman aged 25 to 39 in good health. Each CDR3 is given with its conserved first and last residue. D genes are given only for firm matches. Only part of the rows carry a size: once, few, many, or a class if the clone is expanded.

v_gene: TRBV7-9
d_gene: TRBD2
j_gene: TRBJ2-1
abundance: NA
CDR3nt: TGTGCCAGCAGCCGTGGACTAGTCGAGCAGTTCTTC
CDR3aa: CASSRGLVEQFF

v_gene: TRBV24-1
d_gene: TRBD2
j_gene: TRBJ2-1
abundance: few
CDR3nt: TGTGCCACCAGTGATTGGACTAGCGGGGGGGCTTTAGATGAGCAGTTCTTC
CDR3aa: CATSDWTSGGALDEQFF

v_gene: TRBV7-3
d_gene: NA
j_gene: TRBJ2-4
abundance: NA
CDR3nt: TGTGCCAGCAGCTTAGGAGGGGAGGCCAAAAACATTCAGTACTTC
CDR3aa: CASSLGGEAKNIQYF

v_gene: TRBV6-2/TRBV6-3
d_gene: TRBD1
j_gene: TRBJ2-7
abundance: few
CDR3nt: TGTGCCAGCAGTTACGTACAGGGACAGGCGAGACCTTACGAGCAGTACTTC
CDR3aa: CASSYVQGQARPYEQYF

v_gene: TRBV3-1
d_gene: NA
j_gene: TRBJ1-2
abundance: few
CDR3nt: TGTGCCAGCAGCCAGGGTTCTCGGGATGGCTACACCTTC
CDR3aa: CASSQGSRDGYTF

v_gene: TRBV5-1
d_gene: NA
j_gene: TRBJ2-7
abundance: many
CDR3nt: TGCGCCAGCAGCTTGGCCCCCGGGACCTCCTACGAGCAGTACTTC
CDR3aa: CASSLAPGTSYEQYF

v_gene: TRBV5-6
d_gene: NA
j_gene: TRBJ2-5
abundance: NA
CDR3nt: TGTGCCAGCAGCTTGGGTAAGGGACGGCTGCAAGAGACCCAGTACTTC
CDR3aa: CASSLGKGRLQETQYF

v_gene: TRBV9
d_gene: NA
j_gene: TRBJ2-1
abundance: NA
CDR3nt: TGTGCCAGCAGCGTAGAAGGCATGAGCTCCTACAATGAGCAGTTCTTC
CDR3aa: CASSVEGMSSYNEQFF

v_gene: TRBV28
d_gene: NA
j_gene: TRBJ2-5
abundance: few
CDR3nt: TGTGCCAGCAGTCCAGGGGGGTCCCTATCCGAGACCCAGTACTTC
CDR3aa: CASSPGGSLSETQYF

v_gene: TRBV5-6
d_gene: NA
j_gene: TRBJ2-6
abundance: few
CDR3nt: TGTGCCAGCAGCTTAATAGGCGGCTCTGGGGCCAACGTCCTGACTTTC
CDR3aa: CASSLIGGSGANVLTF

v_gene: TRBV4-1
d_gene: NA
j_gene: TRBJ2-2
abundance: NA
CDR3nt: TGCGCCAGCAGCCAAGACGCCGACACCGGGGAGCTGTTTTTT
CDR3aa: CASSQDADTGELFF

v_gene: TRBV25-1
d_gene: NA
j_gene: TRBJ2-1
abundance: few
CDR3nt: TGTGCCAGCAGTGAGGACTTGAGCTCCTACAATGAGCAGTTCTTC
CDR3aa: CASSEDLSSYNEQFF

v_gene: TRBV4-2
d_gene: TRBD2
j_gene: TRBJ2-1
abundance: few
CDR3nt: TGTGCCAGCAGCCAAGAGGGTCTAGCGGGAGTGCCCAATGAGCAGTTCTTC
CDR3aa: CASSQEGLAGVPNEQFF

v_gene: TRBV7-9
d_gene: TRBD2
j_gene: TRBJ2-1
abundance: few
CDR3nt: TGTGCCAGCAGCTCCACCCTTCCGGGAGGAAATGAGCAGTTCTTC
CDR3aa: CASSSTLPGGNEQFF

v_gene: TRBV2
d_gene: TRBD2
j_gene: TRBJ2-3
abundance: NA
CDR3nt: TGTGCCAGCACCCTGGGACTAGCGGGATCGTTGTCACAGACAGATACGCAGTATTTT
CDR3aa: CASTLGLAGSLSQTDTQYF

v_gene: TRBV27
d_gene: TRBD1
j_gene: TRBJ2-1
abundance: few
CDR3nt: TGTGCCAGCAGTCTAGGGACAGGGGGCGCCTACAATGAGCAGTTCTTC
CDR3aa: CASSLGTGGAYNEQFF

v_gene: TRBV28
d_gene: NA
j_gene: TRBJ1-1
abundance: few
CDR3nt: TGTGCCAGCAGAGCCGGGGGCGGGGGCGCTTTCTTT
CDR3aa: CASRAGGGGAFF

v_gene: TRBV20-1
d_gene: TRBD2
j_gene: TRBJ2-3
abundance: NA
CDR3nt: TGCAGTGCTGATTTTTGGCGGGAGCCAGATACGCAGTATTTT
CDR3aa: CSADFWREPDTQYF

v_gene: TRBV29-1
d_gene: NA
j_gene: TRBJ1-1
abundance: NA
CDR3nt: TGCAGCGTTGGAGGGTTTGGAGTATCTGAAGCTTTCTTT
CDR3aa: CSVGGFGVSEAFF

v_gene: TRBV12-3/TRBV12-4
d_gene: NA
j_gene: TRBJ2-2
abundance: few
CDR3nt: TGTGCCAGCAGTTTAGTAACAGGCTTCAAATCCTTCACCGGGGAGCTGTTTTTT
CDR3aa: CASSLVTGFKSFTGELFF

v_gene: TRBV11-2
d_gene: NA
j_gene: TRBJ2-5
abundance: NA
CDR3nt: TGTGCCAGCAGAGCCTCGGAGACCCAGTACTTC
CDR3aa: CASRASETQYF

v_gene: TRBV29-1
d_gene: NA
j_gene: TRBJ2-1
abundance: many
CDR3nt: TGCAGCGTTGAACCGAGGGACTACAATGAGCAGTTCTTC
CDR3aa: CSVEPRDYNEQFF

v_gene: TRBV20-1
d_gene: TRBD2
j_gene: TRBJ2-1
abundance: few
CDR3nt: TGCAGTGCTAGAGCCCCCCAGCGGGGGGGAGACAATGAGCAGTTCTTC
CDR3aa: CSARAPQRGGDNEQFF

v_gene: TRBV10-3
d_gene: TRBD1
j_gene: TRBJ2-7
abundance: NA
CDR3nt: TGTGCCGTCAGTGAGTCGGGGACAGGGGGCGAGCAGTACTTC
CDR3aa: CAVSESGTGGEQYF

v_gene: TRBV4-1
d_gene: NA
j_gene: TRBJ1-4
abundance: few
CDR3nt: TGCGCCAGCAGCCAGGGAAGGGAGAATGAAAAACTGTTTTTT
CDR3aa: CASSQGRENEKLFF

v_gene: TRBV20-1
d_gene: NA
j_gene: TRBJ1-1
abundance: NA
CDR3nt: TGCAGGGGAACCTCGACAGGGAACACTGAAGCTTTCTTT
CDR3aa: CRGTSTGNTEAFF

v_gene: TRBV12-5
d_gene: NA
j_gene: TRBJ1-2
abundance: NA
CDR3nt: TGTGCTAGTGGTTTGGTATCCGGGGGGACCTATGGCTACACCTTC
CDR3aa: CASGLVSGGTYGYTF